The 27 T cell receptor beta chains given below trace back to one sample, sequenced in a study of T cell responses to AZD1222 COVID-19 vaccine. TCRdb's table, derived via immunoSEQ multiplex PCR, lists solely in-frame clones and lacks some. The sample gives 120,000 or so clones, around 90% of which show up once; 1.4% to 1.5% is in the top ten. This specimen was peripheral blood, taken on day 0 of AZD1222 vaccination. The receptor source for this set is an adult in good health.

The gene calls are TRBV12-3 or TRBV12-4 and TRBJ1-2; 9 bases fit TRBD1. The CDR3 totals 10 residues. V was pared by 8 bases and J by 14 bases, with 6 bases of the junction left unmatched. This chain's CDR3 is CASYGDRGTF. The CDR3 bases are TGTGCCAGCTACGGCGACAGGGGGACCTTC.

The J gene is TRBJ2-1, the V gene TRBV4-2; 8 nucleotides match TRBD2. Germline V gene data show CDR1 as LGHNA and CDR2 as YNFKEQ. The junction had 7 bases not matched to a gene; V was cut back by 1 base and J by 5 bases. The CDR3 has 16 amino acids. CDR3 amino acids: CASSQAIAGGDNEQFF. CDR3 sequence (DNA): TGTGCCAGCAGCCAAGCGATTGCGGGGGGTGACAATGAGCAGTTCTTC.

V and J are TRBV6-5 and TRBJ2-7, with D perhaps TRBD1 or TRBD2 (5 bases each). Germline lookup yields CDR1 MNHEY and CDR2 SVGAGI. This CDR3 contains 15 residues. Trimming shortened V by 8 bases and J by 2 bases, and 19 bases separated the two germline ends. The CDR3: CASLYSYGATYEQYF. The CDR3 coding sequence is TGTGCCAGCCTTTATTCTTACGGGGCCACCTACGAGCAGTACTTC.

The rearrangement links TRBV4-3 to TRBJ2-7, with D possibly TRBD1 on 6 matching bases. Germline loops: CDR1 LGHNA, CDR2 YSLEER. The CDR3 runs to 14 residues. Trimming cost V 1 base and J 2 bases, with 9 bases left between them. The CDR3 loop is CASSQAGTPYEQYF. The CDR3 DNA reads as TGCGCCAGCAGCCAAGCCGGGACACCCTACGAGCAGTACTTC.

J is TRBJ2-7 and V is TRBV28; D remains ambiguous. The germline CDR1 and CDR2 sequences are MDHEN and SYDVKM. V shed 6 bases and J shed 9 bases, with 15 bases lying between them. The CDR3 runs 12 residues. The CDR3 protein is CASSPGPLGQYF. The CDR3 DNA reads TGTGCCAGCAGCCCTGGCCCATTAGGGCAGTACTTC.

This rearrangement joins TRBV13 to TRBJ2-3; D possibly corresponds to TRBD2 (7 bases). The length of the CDR3 is 16 residues. Deletions cut 1 base from V and 8 bases from J, with 19 bases between. Germline V gene data show CDR1 as PRHDT and CDR2 as FYEKMQ (reference sequence). The CDR3 bases are TGTGCCAGCAGCTTAGAGGGACTACGAGGGGGAAGTACGCAGTATTTT. This encodes CASSLEGLRGGSTQYF.

The genes are TRBV6-5 and TRBJ2-5; TRBD2 aligns across 9 bases. Trimming removed 2 bases from V and 5 bases from J; junction bases left unmatched: 9. The germline gives CDR1 MNHEY, CDR2 SVGAGI. The CDR3 covers 16 residues. CDR3 DNA sequence: TGTGCCAGCAGTTACGTCCCTAGCGGGGTTCGGGAGACCCAGTACTTC. It translates to CASSYVPSGVRETQYF.

The chain combines TRBV24-1 with TRBJ2-7; 7 nucleotides match TRBD2. The CDR3 has 13 residues. Germline-derived CDR1 and CDR2 are KGHDR and SFDVKD. V gave up 9 bases and J gave up 3 bases; unmatched junction bases: 7. The CDR3 spells CATAPRERYEQYF. In DNA, the CDR3 is TGTGCCACCGCCCCGCGGGAGCGCTACGAGCAGTACTTC.

The sample holds one count of this clone. The chain links TRBV15 to TRBJ1-6; no firm D call. CDR3 length: 14 residues. Trimming removed 4 bases from V and 7 bases from J, with 11 bases in between. Germline V gene sequence: CDR1 LNHNV, CDR2 YYDKDF (reference sequence). Here the CDR3 reads CATSTEAENSPLHF. The DNA for the CDR3 is TGTGCCACCAGCACGGAGGCAGAGAATTCACCCCTCCACTTT. The complete variable domain, with remaining parts taken from reference TRBV15 and TRBJ1-6, reads DAMVIQNPRYQVTQFGKPVTLSCSQTLNHNVMYWYQQKSSQAPKLLFHYYDKDFNNEADTPDNFQSRRPNTSFCFLDIRSPGLGDTAMYLCATSTEAENSPLHFGNGTRLTVT.

The CDR3 here is CASSGPGGGFYEQYF. Here the CDR3 DNA reads TGTGCCAGCAGCGGACCCGGGGGGGGCTTTTACGAGCAGTACTTC. The chain combines TRBV28 with TRBJ2-7, with 8 nucleotides matching TRBD2. CDR1 is MDHEN and CDR2 is SYDVKM in the germline V gene. This CDR3 has 15 residues. V dropped 6 bases and J dropped 4; count of bases not matched to a gene: 11.

This clone was observed a handful of times. The chain is built from TRBV11-2 and TRBJ2-7; either TRBD1 or TRBD2 may fit D (5 bases each). V was shortened by 3 bases and J by 0 bases, with 21 bases between the two germline ends. Germline loops: CDR1 SGHAT, CDR2 FQNNGV. The length of the CDR3 is 18 residues. CDR3 DNA: TGTGCCAGCAGCTTTTGGGACGGCCGGAGGAAAAGCTCCTACGAGCAGTACTTC. This codes for CASSFWDGRRKSSYEQYF.

This chain links TRBV19 with TRBJ2-1; tentative D call: TRBD1 (6 bases). CDR3 length: 15 amino acids. Germline loops: CDR1 LNHDA, CDR2 SQIVND (reference sequence). Trimming left V 7 bases short and J 8 bases short, with 21 bases between. CDR3 DNA sequence: TGTGCCAGTACTACAGGGCAACGGACCGGCGATGAGCAGTTCTTC. Translated, it gives CASTTGQRTGDEQFF. Drawing the rest from reference TRBV19 and TRBJ2-1, the complete variable domain is DGGITQSPKYLFRKEGQNVTLSCEQNLNHDAMYWYRQDPGQGLRLIYYSQIVNDFQKGDIAEGYSVSREKKESFPLTVTSAQKNPTAFYLCASTTGQRTGDEQFFGPGTRLTVL.

The genes are TRBV2 and TRBJ1-2; D perhaps matches TRBD1 (6 bases). The V end lost 2 bases, the J end lost 6 bases, and 10 bases lay between the germline ends. Germline V gives CDR1 SNHLY, CDR2 FYNNEI. This CDR3 spans 13 amino acids. The CDR3 sequence: CASSEMAGDGYTF. The CDR3 bases are TGTGCCAGCAGTGAAATGGCAGGGGATGGCTACACCTTC.

This sequence joins TRBV10-3 and TRBJ1-5; D ambiguous. V shed 3 bases and J shed 0 bases, with 12 bases lying between them. Germline values: CDR1 ENHRY, CDR2 SYGVKD. This CDR3 has 16 residues. The CDR3 coding sequence is TGTGCCATCAGTGACGGGTCCCCGGTTAGCAATCAGCCCCAGCATTTT. It translates to CAISDGSPVSNQPQHF.

The rearrangement links TRBV7-2 to TRBJ2-7; possibly TRBD1 for D (5 bases). CDR3 length: 14 residues. Germline lookup yields CDR1 SGHTA and CDR2 FQGNSA. Trimming shortened V by 5 bases and J by 1 base, and 12 bases separated the two germline ends. The CDR3: CASSPRQTSYEQYF. The DNA for the CDR3 is TGTGCCAGCAGCCCCAGACAGACTTCCTACGAGCAGTACTTC.

The rearrangement joins TRBV5-6 to TRBJ1-2; no definite D call. CDR1 SGHDT and CDR2 YYEEEE come from the germline V gene. Trimming removed 2 bases from V and 8 bases from J, with 16 bases in between. The CDR3 runs to 14 residues. The CDR3 spells CASSFATDFLGYTF. CDR3 nucleotides: TGTGCCAGCAGCTTCGCGACTGATTTTTTAGGCTACACCTTC.

The chain is built from TRBV5-6 and TRBJ1-6; no definite D call. The V and J ends lost 4 bases and 7 bases respectively, with 9 bases between them. Germline V CDR1 and CDR2: SGHDT, YYEEEE. The CDR3 runs 13 residues. CDR3 nucleotide sequence: TGTGCCAGCAGCCCCGACGGGAATTCACCCCTCCACTTT. Translated, it gives CASSPDGNSPLHF.

The chain has TRBV7-9 and TRBJ1-2; TRBD1 matches at 8 bases. The CDR3 extends over 16 amino acids. Looked up from germline, CDR1 is SEHNR and CDR2 is FQNEAQ (reference sequence). The trim removed 1 base at V and 5 bases at J, leaving 9 bases unmatched. CDR3 DNA: TGTGCCAGCAGCTTAGGCTTGGGACAGGATCAATATGGCTACACCTTC. As protein: CASSLGLGQDQYGYTF.

The chain uses TRBV6-2 or TRBV6-3 and TRBJ1-6; D perhaps matches TRBD1 (6 bases). The V end lost 2 bases, the J end lost 6 bases, and 14 bases lay between the germline ends. CDR1 is MNHEY, CDR2 SVGEGT, per germline. CDR3 size: 16 residues. The CDR3 reads CASSYGTQGFNSPLHF. The CDR3 DNA reads TGTGCCAGCAGTTACGGGACACAGGGCTTTAATTCACCCCTCCACTTT.

The rearrangement uses TRBV3-1 (or the pseudogene TRBV3-2) and TRBJ2-6, with D possibly TRBD1 on 6 matching bases. The V gene lost 2 bases and the J gene lost 4 bases, with 12 bases spanning the gap. The germline V gene encodes CDR1 LGHDT and CDR2 YNNKEL (reference sequence). This CDR3 is built from 16 residues. In nucleotides, the CDR3 is TGTGCCAGCAGCCAAACGCCAGGGGCGGGGGCCAACGTCCTGACTTTC. It encodes CASSQTPGAGANVLTF.

This clone came up once. The chain links TRBV2 to TRBJ2-3; 7 bases are shared with TRBD2. CDR1 and CDR2 (germline): SNHLY, FYNNEI. The CDR3 has 18 residues. With V trimmed by 11 bases and J by 0 bases, 20 bases remained unmatched. CDR3 nucleotide sequence: TGTGCCGGAACAAGGATGGCTAGCGGAGCCTCTAGCACAGATACGCAGTATTTT. Its translation is CAGTRMASGASSTDTQYF.

The chain couples TRBV6-5 to TRBJ2-5; 8 bases match TRBD1. CDR3 length: 15 residues. V lost 3 bases, J lost 5 bases, and 8 bases stayed unmatched. Germline CDR1 is MNHEY and CDR2 is SVGAGI. Written as DNA, the CDR3 is TGTGCCAGCAGTTATGGACAGGGCCAGGGGGAGACCCAGTACTTC. This sequence encodes CASSYGQGQGETQYF.

In this sample, this clone turned up a few times. CDR3 nucleotides: TGTGCCAGCAGCAACGGTGGGGGCGAGCAGTTCTTC. Protein sequence: CASSNGGGEQFF. The V call is TRBV7-2, the J call TRBJ2-1; a possible D gene is TRBD1 (6 bases). The V gene's germline CDR1 is SGHTA and CDR2 FQGNSA. Trimming stripped 5 bases from V and 10 bases from J, with 12 bases between. The CDR3 contains 12 residues.

The J gene is TRBJ1-1, the V gene TRBV27; possibly TRBD1 for D (5 bases). The CDR3 sequence is 15 residues long. Germline V gene data show CDR1 as MNHEY and CDR2 as SMNVEV (reference sequence). With 3 bases removed from V and 4 bases from J, the gap between germline ends came to 15 bases. The CDR3 DNA reads as TGTGCCAGCAGTTTTCAGGGAGCCCCTGCCACTGAAGCTTTCTTT. Its protein product is CASSFQGAPATEAFF.

The V and J genes are TRBV3-1 (or the pseudogene TRBV3-2) and TRBJ2-5; possibly TRBD1 for D (5 bases). Germline V CDR1 and CDR2: LGHDT, YNNKEL (reference sequence). V gave up 2 bases and J gave up 5 bases, with 12 bases separating them. The CDR3 length is 14 residues. In DNA form, the CDR3 reads TGTGCCAGCAGCCAATTTGGGGCTGGGGAGACCCAGTACTTC. Translating gives CASSQFGAGETQYF.

The genes are TRBV19 and TRBJ2-1; D may correspond to TRBD1 or TRBD2 (5 bases each). This CDR3 spans 15 amino acids. The germline V and J ends were trimmed by 6 bases and 1 base, with 13 bases remaining between them. Germline-derived CDR1 and CDR2 are LNHDA and SQIVND (reference sequence). As DNA, the CDR3 is TGTGCCAGTAGCCGGGACCCGGGGTCCTACAATGAGCAGTTCTTC. It specifies CASSRDPGSYNEQFF.

CDR3 in amino acids: CASSQDPGANYGYTF. The CDR3 coding sequence is TGCGCCAGCAGCCAAGACCCAGGGGCCAACTATGGCTACACCTTC. The gene calls are TRBV4-3 and TRBJ1-2; D is possibly TRBD1 (6 bases). Germline assignment: CDR1 LGHNA and CDR2 YSLEER. The CDR3 consists of 15 residues. Deletions cut 0 bases from V and 2 bases from J, with 10 bases between.